This TCR beta chain was sequenced in a study of Graves' ophthalmopathy and Graves' hyperthyroidism. Germline CDR1 ENHRY, CDR2 SYGVKD. V lost 11 bases to trimming and J lost 7 bases, with 23 bases between them. CDR3 length: 14 amino acids. As the template, RNA transcripts were used to amplify TCR beta CDR3 regions. HTBI primers were employed in first-round RT-PCR, then a second-round multiplex PCR followed. TCRdb recomputed calls from the multiplex PCR reads with MiXCR, one row per CDR3 protein. This table has some 1.1 million distinct CDR3 sequences, about two fifths appearing once. The study excluded patients with other autoimmune diseases, uncontrolled infections, pregnancy or lactation. Clinicians diagnosed using symptoms, serum thyroxine, TRAb, thyroid ultrasound and orbital computed tomography. Study-level findings and limits: Blood also contained most of the expanded thyroid clonotypes above 0.001 frequency.

A remark on this clonotype: The target antigen is unknown. A read error may be the cause here, since a much bigger clone is one base away.

Sequencing was performed on peripheral blood or thyroid tissue (not recorded which). This chain links TRBV10-3 with TRBJ1-2, with D maybe TRBD1 (5 bases). The receptor was derived from an adult man with Graves' hyperthyroidism. Written as DNA, the CDR3 is TGTGCCGGCAGACCCAGGGATGGGAGCGTTGGCTACACCTTC. This sequence encodes CAGRPRDGSVGYTF.